Following are 8 T cell receptor beta chains from one sample sequenced in a study of T cell responses to AZD1222 COVID-19 vaccine. Method: immunoSEQ multiplex PCR; TCRdb's copy keeps in-frame clones and lacks some. The table includes 75,000 to 100,000 clones, roughly nine tenths detected once. This material consisted of peripheral blood, taken on day 0 of AZD1222 vaccination. The source is an adult in good health.

This clone appeared once. This chain uses TRBV12-3 or TRBV12-4 with TRBJ1-4; 8 bases are a match to TRBD1. V trimming: 5 bases; J trimming: 7 bases; junction bases outside the gene matches: 3. The CDR3 consists of 13 residues. CDR3 DNA sequence: TGTGCCAGCAGTGGCGACAGGGGTGAAAAACTGTTTTTT. Its translation is CASSGDRGEKLFF.

The chain has TRBV19 and TRBJ2-3; the match to TRBD1 covers 8 bases. The ends lost 2 bases at V and 4 bases at J; junction bases unmatched: 5. Germline CDR1 reads LNHDA; CDR2 reads SQIVND (reference sequence). The CDR3 is 15 residues long. CDR3 in amino acids: CASSIRGQGPDTQYF. For the CDR3, the DNA is TGTGCCAGTAGTATAAGAGGACAGGGTCCAGATACGCAGTATTTT. Full variable domain (missing parts from reference TRBV19 and TRBJ2-3): DGGITQSPKYLFRKEGQNVTLSCEQNLNHDAMYWYRQDPGQGLRLIYYSQIVNDFQKGDIAEGYSVSREKKESFPLTVTSAQKNPTAFYLCASSIRGQGPDTQYFGPGTRLTVL.

The V gene is TRBV4-2, the J gene TRBJ1-5, with a possible D match to TRBD1 (6 bases). The CDR3 is 16 residues long. Trimming cost V 0 bases and J 6 bases, with 15 bases left between them. The V gene's germline CDR1 is LGHNA and CDR2 YNFKEQ. CDR3 loop: CASSQETGGAGQPQHF. The CDR3 nucleotides read TGTGCCAGCAGCCAAGAGACGGGGGGCGCAGGTCAGCCCCAGCATTTT.

This rearrangement joins TRBV6-5 to TRBJ2-1; 7 nucleotides agree with TRBD2. Germline-derived CDR1 and CDR2 are MNHEY and SVGAGI. The J segment lost 9 bases and the V segment lost 5 bases, leaving 13 bases of the junction unmatched. The CDR3 loop spans 15 amino acids. The CDR3 here is CASSIQAGSTLEQFF. CDR3 coding DNA: TGTGCCAGCAGTATACAAGCGGGATCCACACTTGAGCAGTTCTTC.

The chain uses TRBV5-1 and TRBJ2-1; 12 nucleotides align to TRBD1. The CDR3 extends over 18 amino acids. Germline-derived CDR1 and CDR2 are SGHRS and YFSETQ. V was pared by 6 bases and J by 8 bases, with 18 bases of the junction left unmatched. DNA for the CDR3: TGCGCCAGCAACATATTGAGTACCGGGACAGGGGGCCTAGATGAGCAGTTCTTC. It translates to CASNILSTGTGGLDEQFF.

This sequence joins TRBV30 and TRBJ2-2; 7 nucleotides line up with TRBD1. V lost 2 bases and J lost 7; bases outside the gene matches: 7. The CDR3 totals 14 residues. In germline, CDR1 is GTSNPN, CDR2 SVGIG (reference sequence). This CDR3 is CAWSRQGLGGELFF. The CDR3, as DNA: TGTGCCTGGAGTCGACAGGGTTTGGGCGGGGAGCTGTTTTTT.

This rearrangement joins TRBV28 to TRBJ2-6; maybe TRBD1 (6 bases). The V gene's germline CDR1 is MDHEN and CDR2 SYDVKM. Trimming took 7 bases from V and 0 from J, leaving 10 bases between them. The length of the CDR3 is 15 residues. The CDR3 here is CASTIRGSGANVLTF. CDR3 DNA sequence: TGTGCCAGCACTATCAGGGGCTCTGGGGCCAACGTCCTGACTTTC.

The chain recombines TRBV6-5 with TRBJ2-5; D could derive from TRBD1 or TRBD2 (5 bases each). CDR3 size: 15 residues. V was shortened by 8 bases and J by 2 bases, with 18 bases between the two germline ends. CDR1 is MNHEY, CDR2 SVGAGI, per germline. The CDR3 coding sequence is TGTGCCAGCTCCGAACCGAGGGGCAGACAAGAGACCCAGTACTTC. Translation: CASSEPRGRQETQYF.